This TCR beta chain was documented in a study of T cells after somatic rescue of genetic block. Data came from immunoSEQ multiplex PCR; TCRdb stores just in-frame clones and leaves some out. This table holds approximately 10,000 clones, 74% found once. The CDR3 length is 14 residues. The germline V gene encodes CDR1 SGHTA and CDR2 FQGTGA. This sequence was found in a boy aged 5-17 years. The rearrangement joins TRBV7-3 to TRBJ2-5; 9 nucleotides match TRBD1. The DNA end is more similar to TRBJ2-7, so the J call may be wrong. The specimen sequenced was peripheral blood mononuclear cells (PBMCs). CDR3 DNA: TGTGCCAGCAGCTCGGGACAGGGTTTAAGCGAGCAGTACTTC. Its protein product is CASSSGQGLSEQYF.